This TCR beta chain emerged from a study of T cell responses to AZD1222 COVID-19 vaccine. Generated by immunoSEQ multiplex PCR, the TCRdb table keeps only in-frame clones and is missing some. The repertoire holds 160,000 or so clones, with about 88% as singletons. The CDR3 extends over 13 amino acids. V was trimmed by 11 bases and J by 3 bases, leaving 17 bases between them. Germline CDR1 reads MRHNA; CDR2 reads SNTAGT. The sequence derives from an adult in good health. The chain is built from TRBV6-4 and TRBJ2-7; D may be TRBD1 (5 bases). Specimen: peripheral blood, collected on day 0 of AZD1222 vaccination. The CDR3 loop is CAGLGTGLYEQYV. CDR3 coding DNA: TGTGCCGGCTTGGGCACAGGCCTCTACGAGCAGTACGTC.